The 21 T cell receptor beta chains reported below all come from one sample, sequenced in a study of control samples from healthy donors and cancer patients. The repertoire was sequenced with immunoSEQ multiplex PCR; TCRdb's copy has only in-frame clones and lacks some. The table has about 15,000 clones, about 90% seen once. The sequenced material came from PBMCs. Receptors were obtained from a woman aged 70-85 years with colorectal cancer.

V and J are TRBV7-8 and TRBJ2-7; no reliable D call. In germline, CDR1 is SGHVS, CDR2 FQNEAQ. V lost 2 bases to trimming and J lost 4 bases, with 9 bases between them. The CDR3 spans 13 residues. CDR3 in amino acids: CASSLPPSYEQYF. The CDR3 nucleotides read TGTGCCAGCAGCTTACCACCCAGTTACGAGCAGTACTTC.

V gene TRBV24-1 combines with J gene TRBJ1-6, with TRBD1 identical over 8 bases. There are 13 residues in the CDR3. Trimming cost V 7 bases and J 8 bases; bases outside gene matches: 3. CDR1 and CDR2 (germline): KGHDR, SFDVKD. CDR3 in amino acids: CATRDRVDSPLHF. The DNA of the CDR3 is TGTGCCACCAGGGACAGGGTGGATTCACCCCTCCACTTT.

The J gene is TRBJ2-3, the V gene TRBV6-2 or TRBV6-3; 7 bases map to TRBD1. The CDR3 runs 15 residues. CDR1 is MNHEY and CDR2 is SVGEGT in the germline V gene. V lost 2 bases, J lost 2 bases, and 4 bases stayed unmatched. CDR3 loop: CASSYRDRSTDTQYF. The CDR3 nucleotides are TGTGCCAGCAGTTACCGGGACAGATCCACAGATACGCAGTATTTT.

This chain connects TRBV27 to TRBJ2-7, with unresolved D. Germline V gene sequence: CDR1 MNHEY, CDR2 SMNVEV (reference sequence). CDR3 length: 16 amino acids. V lost 4 bases and J 1 base, leaving 17 bases between the germline ends. The CDR3 here is CASSSILGQVSYEQYF. The CDR3 coding sequence is TGTGCCAGCAGTTCAATCCTAGGTCAGGTTTCCTACGAGCAGTACTTC.

The chain recombines TRBV24-1 with TRBJ1-2, with D hard to call. Germline lookup yields CDR1 KGHDR and CDR2 SFDVKD. Trimming left V 1 base short and J 10 bases short, with 9 bases between. CDR3 length: 12 residues. CDR3 in DNA: TGTGCCACCAGTGATTTAATCGGAGTCTACACCTTC. Translated, it gives CATSDLIGVYTF.

The rearrangement uses TRBV5-1 and TRBJ1-1; 7 nucleotides agree with TRBD1. Germline values: CDR1 SGHRS, CDR2 YFSETQ. This CDR3 contains 16 residues. V lost 0 bases, J lost 0 bases, and 5 bases stayed unmatched. CDR3 in amino acids: CASSLALTGMNTEAFF. The CDR3 nucleotides read TGCGCCAGCAGCTTGGCCCTGACAGGGATGAACACTGAAGCTTTCTTT.

The chain employs TRBV12-3 or TRBV12-4 and TRBJ1-5, with a possible D match to TRBD1 (6 bases). The CDR3 contains 13 residues. The CDR3 nucleotides are TGTGCGGTGGGGGCACGTGGCAATCAGCCCCAGCATTTT. As protein: CAVGARGNQPQHF.

The rearrangement links TRBV7-9 to TRBJ2-3; 9 positions agree with TRBD2. J gave up 3 bases and V 4 bases, and 5 bases lay outside the gene matches. This CDR3 spans 15 amino acids. Germline CDR1 is SEHNR and CDR2 is FQNEAQ (reference sequence). The CDR3 DNA is TGTGCCAGCAGCTCCGCGGGGGGGTGGACAGATACGCAGTATTTT. Its protein is CASSSAGGWTDTQYF.

Only one count was recorded for this clone. The rearrangement uses TRBV7-9 and TRBJ1-1; D call uncertain. Germline loops: CDR1 SEHNR, CDR2 FQNEAQ (reference sequence). The V end was cut by 2 bases, the J end by 0 bases, with 4 bases between. The CDR3 length is 13 residues. The CDR3 nucleotides are TGTGCCAGCAGCTTACTGGTGAACACTGAAGCTTTCTTT. This gives the protein CASSLLVNTEAFF.

The chain employs TRBV2 and TRBJ2-3, with 7 bases that match TRBD2. V lost 1 base and J lost 2; bases outside the gene matches: 9. The germline V gene has CDR1 SNHLY and CDR2 FYNNEI. The CDR3 runs to 17 residues. CDR3 coding DNA: TGTGCCAGCAGTGAAGATAGGGCTAGCGGAAACACAGATACGCAGTATTTT. Its protein is CASSEDRASGNTDTQYF. The whole variable domain, remainder taken from reference TRBV2 and TRBJ2-3, is EPEVTQTPSHQVTQMGQEVILRCVPISNHLYFYWYRQILGQKVEFLVSFYNNEISEKSEIFDDQFSVERPDGSNFTLKIRSTKLEDSAMYFCASSEDRASGNTDTQYFGPGTRLTVL.

The chain links TRBV7-2 to TRBJ2-4, with D hard to call. Germline CDR1 and CDR2: SGHTA and FQGNSA. The CDR3 consists of 12 residues. The germline V and J ends were trimmed by 3 bases and 7 bases, with 7 bases remaining between them. The CDR3: CASSLFWNIQYF. CDR3 nucleotides: TGTGCCAGCAGCTTGTTTTGGAACATTCAGTACTTC.

The genes are TRBV7-9 and TRBJ2-3; D gene unclear. The CDR3 has 12 amino acids. Germline loops: CDR1 SEHNR, CDR2 FQNEAQ (reference sequence). V shed 10 bases and J shed 0 bases, with 8 bases lying between them. Here the CDR3 DNA reads TGTGCCACCGAGGACAGCACAGATACGCAGTATTTT. Encoded protein: CATEDSTDTQYF.

This clone was detected once. The chain couples TRBV9 to TRBJ2-7; D gene unclear. Germline CDR1 is SGDLS and CDR2 is YYNGEE. V lost 4 bases and J lost 2, with 13 bases in between. This CDR3 comprises 14 residues. The CDR3 reads CASSTGPATYEQYF. The CDR3 DNA is TGTGCCAGCAGCACCGGCCCGGCAACCTACGAGCAGTACTTC.

This clone ranks as medium-sized (0.01 to 0.1%). The chain links TRBV9 to TRBJ2-1; D ambiguous. V was cut by 3 bases and J by 0 bases, with 1 base left in between. The CDR3 is made up of 12 amino acids. Germline V lookup: CDR1 SGDLS, CDR2 YYNGEE. The CDR3 loop reads CASSASYNEQFF. The CDR3 DNA reads as TGTGCCAGCAGCGCCTCCTACAATGAGCAGTTCTTC.

The chain couples TRBV2 to TRBJ2-7; D gene uncertain. V was pared by 3 bases and J by 3 bases, with 15 bases between. The CDR3 covers 15 residues. In germline, CDR1 is SNHLY, CDR2 FYNNEI. Here the CDR3 reads CASSDWQALLYEQYF. The DNA of the CDR3 is TGTGCCAGCAGTGATTGGCAGGCCCTACTCTACGAGCAGTACTTC.

The chain recombines TRBV7-8 with TRBJ1-4, with TRBD1 identical over 8 bases. V shed 4 bases, J shed 4 bases, and the junction held 5 bases outside the gene matches. The CDR3 sequence is 15 residues long. Germline V gene data show CDR1 as SGHVS and CDR2 as FQNEAQ. CDR3 region: CASSYRQGINEKLFF. The DNA of the CDR3 is TGTGCCAGCAGCTACCGACAGGGGATTAATGAAAAACTGTTTTTT.

The chain recombines TRBV4-3 with TRBJ2-2; either TRBD1 or TRBD2 may supply D (7 bases each). Germline V CDR1 and CDR2: LGHNA, YSLEER. Trimming removed 0 bases at V and 0 bases at J, with 14 bases between. The CDR3 extends over 18 amino acids. CDR3 sequence reads: CASSQERQGGANTGELFF. CDR3 DNA sequence: TGCGCCAGCAGCCAAGAACGACAGGGAGGGGCGAACACCGGGGAGCTGTTTTTT.

The chain recombines TRBV11-1 with TRBJ2-3, with 15 bases lining up with TRBD2. V trimming: 4 bases; J trimming: 8 bases; junction bases outside the gene matches: 4. The V gene's germline CDR1 is SGHAT and CDR2 FQDESV (reference sequence). The CDR3 totals 15 residues. As DNA, the CDR3 is TGTGCCAGCAGCTGGACTAGCGGGAGGGCCGTTACGCAGTATTTT. Amino acid sequence: CASSWTSGRAVTQYF. The full variable domain, in which reference TRBV11-1 and TRBJ2-3 provide the parts outside the CDR3, is EAEVAQSPRYKITEKSQAVAFWCDPISGHATLYWYRQILGQGPELLVQFQDESVVDDSQLPKDRFSAERLKGVDSTLKIQPAELGDSAMYLCASSWTSGRAVTQYFGPGTRLTVL.

The chain couples TRBV9 to TRBJ2-7; perhaps D is TRBD1 or TRBD2 (5 bases each). The CDR3 totals 14 residues. The germline V gene has CDR1 SGDLS and CDR2 YYNGEE. V gave up 0 bases and J gave up 5 bases, with 12 bases separating them. CDR3 sequence: CASSVGGTRNEQYF. The CDR3 DNA follows: TGTGCCAGCAGCGTAGGTGGGACCAGGAACGAGCAGTACTTC.

The chain employs TRBV5-1 and TRBJ1-2; no definite D call. The germline V gene encodes CDR1 SGHRS and CDR2 YFSETQ. Trimming removed 0 bases at V and 4 bases at J, with 10 bases between. The CDR3 is 14 residues long. The CDR3: CASSLAAQSYGYTF. In DNA form, the CDR3 reads TGCGCCAGCAGCTTGGCCGCACAGTCCTATGGCTACACCTTC.

The CDR3 DNA is TGTGCCAGCAGCCACCGGGGCGGAAAACCTTTCAATGAAAAACTGTTTTTT. Amino acid sequence: CASSHRGGKPFNEKLFF. The chain employs TRBV7-8 and TRBJ1-4; possible D gene TRBD1, 5 bases. V shed 5 bases and J shed 5 bases, with 21 bases lying between them. The length of the CDR3 is 17 residues. Germline CDR1 reads SGHVS; CDR2 reads FQNEAQ. Using reference TRBV7-8 and TRBJ1-4 for the parts outside the CDR3, the full variable domain is GAGVSQSPRYKVAKRGQDVALRCDPISGHVSLFWYQQALGQGPEFLTYFQNEAQLDKSGLPSDRFFAERPEGSVSTLKIQRTQQEDSAVYLCASSHRGGKPFNEKLFFGSGTQLSVL.